Listed here is a single T cell receptor (beta chain). How the authors handled the data: Amplification with reference gene primers provided the estimates of nucleated cell counts. Repertoires were generated with immunoSEQ multiplex PCR, while TCRdb's copy carries only in-frame clones and drops some. V, J and clone size derive from that table, while D and trimming were established from the DNA sequence. The sample has about 110,000 clones, roughly 85% seen once; the top ten hold 2.4%. This CDR3 has 16 amino acids. Germline CDR1 MNHEY, CDR2 SVGAGI. Trimming cost V 0 bases and J 0 bases, with 8 bases left between them. These data are taken from a study of blood T cell repertoires in COVID-19. Background on the study: Spain, Italy and the United States supplied samples that represented acute and convalescent COVID-19. Sources were T cells, B-cell-depleted T cells, or PBMCs; the material itself was cDNA or gDNA.

The chain carries TRBV6-5 and TRBJ2-2, with D uncertain. The sequence was obtained from a human donor in a cohort sampled during active COVID-19. Sequences were obtained from peripheral blood. This chain's CDR3 is CASSYSHSPNTGELFF. Here the CDR3 DNA reads TGTGCCAGCAGTTACTCGCACAGCCCGAACACCGGGGAGCTGTTTTTT.